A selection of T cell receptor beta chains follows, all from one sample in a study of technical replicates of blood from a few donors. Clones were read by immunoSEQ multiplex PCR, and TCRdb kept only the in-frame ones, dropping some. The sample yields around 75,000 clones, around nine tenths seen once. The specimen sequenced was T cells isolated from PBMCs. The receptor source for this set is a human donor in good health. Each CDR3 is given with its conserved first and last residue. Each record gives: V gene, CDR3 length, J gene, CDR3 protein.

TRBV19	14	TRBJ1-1	CASSRRGAETEAFF
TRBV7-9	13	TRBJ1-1	CASSFTGDTEAFF
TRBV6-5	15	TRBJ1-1	CASRYTGLGDTEAFF
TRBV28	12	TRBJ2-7	CASSLNRYEQYF
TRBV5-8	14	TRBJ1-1	CASSQGTRGPEAFF
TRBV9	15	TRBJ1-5	CASSEGQGLNQPQHF
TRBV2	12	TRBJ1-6	CASTSEVHPLHF
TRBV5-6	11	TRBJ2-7	CASSWYNEQYF
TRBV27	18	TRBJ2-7	CASSFQVDDRGLSYEQYF
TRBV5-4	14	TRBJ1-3	CASSSGTGRNTIYF
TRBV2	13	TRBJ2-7	CASMTGGPYEQYF
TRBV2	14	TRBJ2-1	CASGDRSTYNEQFF
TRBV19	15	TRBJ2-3	CASSTGQGMGDTQYF
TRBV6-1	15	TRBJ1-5	CASTLTGDFGQPQHF
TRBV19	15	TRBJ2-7	CASSIGSGGAYEQYF
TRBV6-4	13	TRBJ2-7	CASSERANYEQYF
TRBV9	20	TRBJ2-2	CASSVDRWRVSRERAGELFF
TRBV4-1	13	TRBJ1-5	CASSTVSNQPQHF
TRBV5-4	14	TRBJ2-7	CASSLEPGAYEQYF
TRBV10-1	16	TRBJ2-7	CASSYQRDRGLYEQYF
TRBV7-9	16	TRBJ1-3	CASSLIQRSSGNTIYF
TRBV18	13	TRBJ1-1	CASAEGEDTEAFF
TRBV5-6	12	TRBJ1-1	CASSFSSGVAFF
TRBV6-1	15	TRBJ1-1	CASSEWDRFNTEAFF
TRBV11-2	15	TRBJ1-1	CASSYLRVANTEAFF
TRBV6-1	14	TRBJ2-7	CASSLRDKAYEQYF
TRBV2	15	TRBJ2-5	CASSRPTGLGGTQYF
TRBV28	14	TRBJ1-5	CASSLRGGLWPQHF
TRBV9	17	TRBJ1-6	CASSADLGDMSNSPLHF
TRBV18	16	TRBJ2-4	CASSPLTSGMGNIQYF
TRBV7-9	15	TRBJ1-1	CASSLDTTFPTEAFF
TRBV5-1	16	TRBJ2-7	CASSPNGRGSSYEQYF
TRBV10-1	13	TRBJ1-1	CASSAQGVTEAFF
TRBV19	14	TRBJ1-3	CASNSRDIRNTIYF
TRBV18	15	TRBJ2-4	CASSPPEWAKNIQYF
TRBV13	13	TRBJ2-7	CASSLGTSSEQYF
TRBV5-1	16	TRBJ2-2	CASSLTSGRTTGELFF
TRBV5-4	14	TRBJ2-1	CASTSGTSGNEQFF
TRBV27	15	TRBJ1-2	CASSLSFRSNYGYTF
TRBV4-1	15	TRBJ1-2	CASSQDGPVGYGYTF
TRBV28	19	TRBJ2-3	CASSPGLAGAMSSTDTQYF
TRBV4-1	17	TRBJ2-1	CASSPRTSGGFDNEQFF